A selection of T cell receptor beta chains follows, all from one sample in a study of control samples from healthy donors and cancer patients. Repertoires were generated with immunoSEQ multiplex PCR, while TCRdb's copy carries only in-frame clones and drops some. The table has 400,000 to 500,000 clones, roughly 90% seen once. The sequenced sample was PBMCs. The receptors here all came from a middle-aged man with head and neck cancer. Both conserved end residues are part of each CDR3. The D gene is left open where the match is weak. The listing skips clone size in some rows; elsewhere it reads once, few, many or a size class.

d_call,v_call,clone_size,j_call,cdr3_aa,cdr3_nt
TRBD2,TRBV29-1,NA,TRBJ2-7,CSVLGTSSYEQYF,TGCAGCGTTTTAGGGACTAGCTCATACGAGCAGTACTTC
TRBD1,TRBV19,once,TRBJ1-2,CASSIPGTGGHYGYTF,TGTGCCAGTAGTATACCCGGGACAGGGGGCCACTATGGCTACACCTTC
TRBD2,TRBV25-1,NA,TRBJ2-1,CASRPLSGGASYNEQFF,TGTGCCAGCAGACCCCTCAGCGGGGGGGCCTCCTACAATGAGCAGTTCTTC
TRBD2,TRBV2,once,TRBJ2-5,CASSGLAGAGETQYF,TGTGCCAGCAGTGGACTAGCGGGCGCGGGAGAGACCCAGTACTTC
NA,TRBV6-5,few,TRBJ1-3,CASSRQAGNTIYF,TGTGCCAGCAGTCGACAGGCCGGAAACACCATATATTTT
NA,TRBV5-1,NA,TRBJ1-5,CASSLSSGRDQPQHF,TGCGCCAGCAGCTTGTCTTCAGGGAGGGATCAGCCCCAGCATTTT
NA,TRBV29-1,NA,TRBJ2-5,CSVPKVGTETQYF,TGCAGCGTCCCGAAGGTGGGAACAGAGACCCAGTACTTC
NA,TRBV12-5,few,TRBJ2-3,CASGLVWGAGIMDTQYF,TGTGCTAGTGGTTTGGTTTGGGGAGCGGGCATCATGGATACGCAGTATTTT
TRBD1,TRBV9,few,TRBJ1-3,CASSVEGQPRGNTIYF,TGTGCCAGCAGCGTAGAGGGACAGCCGCGGGGAAACACCATATATTTT
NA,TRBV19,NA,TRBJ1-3,CASTLRGQAFAGNTIYF,TGTGCCAGTACCCTTCGGGGGCAGGCTTTCGCTGGAAACACCATATATTTT
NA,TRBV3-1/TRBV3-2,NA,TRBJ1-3,CASSQEGRDDSGNTIYF,TGTGCCAGCAGCCAAGAAGGTAGGGACGACTCTGGAAACACCATATATTTT
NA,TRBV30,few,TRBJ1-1,CAWKNRGDTEAFF,TGTGCCTGGAAGAACAGAGGGGACACTGAAGCTTTCTTT
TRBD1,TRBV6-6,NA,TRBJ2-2,CASSYQGAPNTGELFF,TGTGCCAGCAGTTACCAGGGGGCCCCGAACACCGGGGAGCTGTTTTTT
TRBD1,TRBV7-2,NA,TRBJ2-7,CASSMRTGREQYF,TGTGCCAGCAGCATGAGGACAGGGCGAGAGCAGTACTTC
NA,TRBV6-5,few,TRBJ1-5,CASSYSRGASQPQHF,TGTGCCAGCAGTTACTCGAGGGGGGCGAGTCAGCCCCAGCATTTT
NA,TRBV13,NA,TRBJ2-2,CASSLDKGRDRDTGELFF,TGTGCCAGCAGCTTAGACAAGGGACGGGACCGGGACACCGGGGAGCTGTTTTTT
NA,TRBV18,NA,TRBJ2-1,CASSPKGVSYNEQFF,TGTGCCAGCTCACCTAAGGGAGTTTCGTACAATGAGCAGTTCTTC
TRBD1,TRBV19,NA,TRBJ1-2,CASSMGGQSVFNYGYTF,TGTGCCAGTAGTATGGGGGGACAGTCGGTCTTTAACTATGGCTACACCTTC
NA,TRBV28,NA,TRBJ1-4,CASRLVTAHEKLFF,TGTGCCAGCAGACTCGTGACAGCGCATGAAAAACTGTTTTTT
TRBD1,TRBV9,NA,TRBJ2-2,CASSVRDRGDTGELFF,TGTGCCAGCAGCGTAAGGGACAGGGGCGACACCGGGGAGCTGTTTTTT
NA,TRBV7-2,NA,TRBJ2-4,CASSLVTTLAKNIQYF,TGTGCCAGCAGCTTAGTGACGACACTAGCCAAAAACATTCAGTACTTC
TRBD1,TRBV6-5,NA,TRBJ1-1,CASKRTGTTEAFF,TGTGCCAGCAAAAGGACAGGGACCACTGAAGCTTTCTTT
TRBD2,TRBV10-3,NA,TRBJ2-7,CATTSSGSNEQYF,TGTGCCACAACCTCTAGCGGGAGTAACGAGCAGTACTTC
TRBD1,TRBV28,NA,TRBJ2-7,CASTPGTGGGEQYF,TGTGCCAGCACCCCCGGGACAGGGGGCGGCGAGCAGTACTTC
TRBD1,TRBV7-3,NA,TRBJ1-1,CASSSQGADTEAFF,TGTGCCAGCAGCTCCCAGGGGGCGGACACTGAAGCTTTCTTT
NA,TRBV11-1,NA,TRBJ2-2,CASSFRMGNTGELFF,TGTGCCAGCAGCTTTAGGATGGGGAACACCGGGGAGCTGTTTTTT
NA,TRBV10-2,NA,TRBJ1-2,CASKQSLIHYGYTF,TGCGCCAGTAAGCAGTCTTTAATTCACTATGGCTACACCTTC
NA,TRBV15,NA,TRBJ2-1,CATSRDGLAVNEQFF,TGTGCCACCAGCAGAGATGGCCTAGCTGTCAATGAGCAGTTCTTC
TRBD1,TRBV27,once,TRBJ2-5,CASRLTGGFETQYF,TGTGCCAGCAGGCTAACAGGGGGCTTTGAGACCCAGTACTTC
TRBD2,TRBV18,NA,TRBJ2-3,CASSLGTSGSSDTQYF,TGTGCCAGCTCCCTCGGGACTAGCGGGAGCTCAGATACGCAGTATTTT